The rows below give T cell receptor beta chains drawn from one sample of a study of blood T cell repertoires in COVID-19. Repertoires were generated with immunoSEQ multiplex PCR, while TCRdb's copy carries only in-frame clones and drops some. The sample comprises tens of thousands of clones, around 81% of which are singletons, and approximately 44% rests with the top ten. The sample comprised peripheral blood. The receptors come from an older man with acute or convalescent COVID-19. CDR3s include the opening cysteine and the closing phenylalanine or tryptophan. Each record gives: J gene, V gene, clone size, D gene, CDR3 DNA, CDR3 protein. A D gene is named only where the DNA matches it firmly. Size is stated for part of the rows, as once, few or many counts, or as a class when the clone is expanded.

j_gene: TRBJ1-5
v_gene: TRBV7-8
abundance: -
d_gene: TRBD1
CDR3nt: TGTGCCAGCAGCCGAGACAGGGGGCGGAGTCAGCCCCAGCATTTT
CDR3aa: CASSRDRGRSQPQHF

j_gene: TRBJ2-7
v_gene: TRBV7-9
abundance: -
d_gene: -
CDR3nt: TGTGCCAGCAGCTTGAGGGACGAGCAGTACTTC
CDR3aa: CASSLRDEQYF

j_gene: TRBJ2-1
v_gene: TRBV18
abundance: -
d_gene: TRBD2
CDR3nt: TGTGCCAGCTCACCACCGAGACTAGCGGGAGGCAATGAGCAGTTCTTC
CDR3aa: CASSPPRLAGGNEQFF

j_gene: TRBJ2-1
v_gene: TRBV18
abundance: once
d_gene: -
CDR3nt: TGTGCCAGCTCCCCACAGGGACAAGCCTACAATGAGCAGTTCTTC
CDR3aa: CASSPQGQAYNEQFF

j_gene: TRBJ2-7
v_gene: TRBV6-5
abundance: -
d_gene: TRBD1
CDR3nt: TGTGCCAGCAGGGTGGACAGGGATACCTACGAGCAGTACTTC
CDR3aa: CASRVDRDTYEQYF

j_gene: TRBJ1-1
v_gene: TRBV7-2
abundance: -
d_gene: -
CDR3nt: TGTGCCAGCAGACGACAGCCGATGAACACTGAAGCTTTCTTT
CDR3aa: CASRRQPMNTEAFF

j_gene: TRBJ2-1
v_gene: TRBV19
abundance: -
d_gene: TRBD2
CDR3nt: TGTGCCAGTAGTTTGAAGACTAGCGGGAATGAGCAGTTCTTC
CDR3aa: CASSLKTSGNEQFF

j_gene: TRBJ2-1
v_gene: TRBV30
abundance: once
d_gene: -
CDR3nt: TGTGCCTGGAGTCGGCTAGCCTACAATGAGCAGTTCTTC
CDR3aa: CAWSRLAYNEQFF

j_gene: TRBJ1-6
v_gene: TRBV7-8
abundance: few
d_gene: -
CDR3nt: TGTGCCAGCAGCCCACAGGGCTTCTCCTATAATTCACCCCTCCACTTT
CDR3aa: CASSPQGFSYNSPLHF

j_gene: TRBJ2-1
v_gene: TRBV7-2
abundance: -
d_gene: TRBD2
CDR3nt: TGTGCCAGCAGCTTAGCGGCTAGCGGGAGGCAGAATGAGCAGTTCTTC
CDR3aa: CASSLAASGRQNEQFF

j_gene: TRBJ1-5
v_gene: TRBV12-3/TRBV12-4
abundance: -
d_gene: -
CDR3nt: TGTGCCAGCAGTGTACAGGGAAATCAGCCCCAGCATTTT
CDR3aa: CASSVQGNQPQHF

j_gene: TRBJ2-3
v_gene: TRBV19
abundance: -
d_gene: TRBD1
CDR3nt: TGTGCCAGTAGTATAGTGACAGGGGGCGGCACAGATACGCAGTATTTT
CDR3aa: CASSIVTGGGTDTQYF

j_gene: TRBJ2-2
v_gene: TRBV7-9
abundance: -
d_gene: -
CDR3nt: TGTGCCAGCAGCCTCACAGGGACCACCGGGGAGCTGTTTTTT
CDR3aa: CASSLTGTTGELFF

j_gene: TRBJ2-1
v_gene: TRBV5-1
abundance: -
d_gene: TRBD1
CDR3nt: TGCGCCAGCAGCGTGTCGGGACAGGGGGACCCCCGCTCCTACAATGAGCAGTTCTTC
CDR3aa: CASSVSGQGDPRSYNEQFF

j_gene: TRBJ2-2
v_gene: TRBV5-1
abundance: -
d_gene: TRBD1
CDR3nt: TGCGCCAGCTTCCTCGGACAGGGTCCCGGGGAGCTGTTTTTT
CDR3aa: CASFLGQGPGELFF

j_gene: TRBJ2-1
v_gene: TRBV7-8
abundance: once
d_gene: TRBD1
CDR3nt: TGTGCCAGCAGCTTAGAACAGGGGGCGAGAAATGAGCAGTTCTTC
CDR3aa: CASSLEQGARNEQFF

j_gene: TRBJ1-5
v_gene: TRBV2
abundance: -
d_gene: TRBD1
CDR3nt: TGTGCCAGCAGGGAGCGGACAGGGGGGGATCAGCCCCAGCATTTT
CDR3aa: CASRERTGGDQPQHF

j_gene: TRBJ1-1
v_gene: TRBV18
abundance: -
d_gene: TRBD1
CDR3nt: TGTGCCAGCTCACCGGGACAGGGACAGGGGTACACTGAAGCTTTCTTT
CDR3aa: CASSPGQGQGYTEAFF

j_gene: TRBJ1-1
v_gene: TRBV7-2
abundance: -
d_gene: -
CDR3nt: TGTGCCAGCACCGAGGGGGGGGTCGGCACTGAAGCTTTCTTT
CDR3aa: CASTEGGVGTEAFF

j_gene: TRBJ1-1
v_gene: TRBV19
abundance: once
d_gene: TRBD1
CDR3nt: TGTGCCAGTAGTATAGCCCGACAGGGCACTGAAGCTTTCTTT
CDR3aa: CASSIARQGTEAFF

j_gene: TRBJ2-1
v_gene: TRBV7-3
abundance: -
d_gene: TRBD1
CDR3nt: TGTGCCAGCAGCTTGGGGACAGGGTACAATGAGCAGTTCTTC
CDR3aa: CASSLGTGYNEQFF

j_gene: TRBJ1-4
v_gene: TRBV14
abundance: few
d_gene: -
CDR3nt: TGTGCCAGCAGCCAAGATTGGCAGGGTGGCACTAATGAAAAACTGTTTTTT
CDR3aa: CASSQDWQGGTNEKLFF

j_gene: TRBJ2-4
v_gene: TRBV28
abundance: once
d_gene: -
CDR3nt: TGTGCCAGCAGTTCTACAGGGCAGTTGGACATTCAGTACTTC
CDR3aa: CASSSTGQLDIQYF

j_gene: TRBJ1-5
v_gene: TRBV19
abundance: -
d_gene: -
CDR3nt: TGTGCCAGTAGTATTATTAACTATAGCAATCAGCCCCAGCATTTT
CDR3aa: CASSIINYSNQPQHF

j_gene: TRBJ1-1
v_gene: TRBV7-3
abundance: -
d_gene: -
CDR3nt: TGTGCCAGCAGTTCAGGGGTAGGGACTGAAGCTTTCTTT
CDR3aa: CASSSGVGTEAFF

j_gene: TRBJ2-1
v_gene: TRBV12-5
abundance: -
d_gene: TRBD1
CDR3nt: TGTGCTAGTGGCCGAGGACAGGTACCTTACAATGAGCAGTTCTTC
CDR3aa: CASGRGQVPYNEQFF

j_gene: TRBJ2-3
v_gene: TRBV5-1
abundance: -
d_gene: TRBD1
CDR3nt: TGCGCCAGCAGCTTAGACGGACAGGGGACAACAGATACGCAGTATTTT
CDR3aa: CASSLDGQGTTDTQYF

j_gene: TRBJ2-3
v_gene: TRBV5-1
abundance: -
d_gene: -
CDR3nt: TGCGCCAGCAGCTTGGCCGACACCAGCACAGATACGCAGTATTTT
CDR3aa: CASSLADTSTDTQYF

j_gene: TRBJ2-2
v_gene: TRBV15
abundance: few
d_gene: -
CDR3nt: TGTGCCACCAGCAGAAAGGGGGTTACCGGGGAGCTGTTTTTT
CDR3aa: CATSRKGVTGELFF

j_gene: TRBJ1-1
v_gene: TRBV28
abundance: -
d_gene: -
CDR3nt: TGTGCCAGCAGTTTATGGCAGGGATCAGCTTTCTTT
CDR3aa: CASSLWQGSAFF

j_gene: TRBJ2-1
v_gene: TRBV2
abundance: -
d_gene: TRBD1
CDR3nt: TGTGCCAGCAGTGAAAGGATTGGGACAGGGGGCAGAAATGAGCAGTTCTTC
CDR3aa: CASSERIGTGGRNEQFF

j_gene: TRBJ1-2
v_gene: TRBV19
abundance: -
d_gene: TRBD1
CDR3nt: TGTGCCAGTAACAGGGGCTTATACTATGGCTACACCTTC
CDR3aa: CASNRGLYYGYTF

j_gene: TRBJ2-5
v_gene: TRBV5-1
abundance: -
d_gene: TRBD2
CDR3nt: TGCGCCAGCAGCTTGTTCTCTAGCGGTCCCTACCAAGAGACCCAGTACTTC
CDR3aa: CASSLFSSGPYQETQYF

j_gene: TRBJ2-7
v_gene: TRBV18
abundance: -
d_gene: TRBD1
CDR3nt: TGTGCCAGCTCAGAAAGGACAGGGATGTACGAGCAGTACTTC
CDR3aa: CASSERTGMYEQYF

j_gene: TRBJ2-1
v_gene: TRBV7-3
abundance: -
d_gene: TRBD1
CDR3nt: TGTGCCAGCAGCTTAACGGACAGGGGTACTGAGCAGTTCTTC
CDR3aa: CASSLTDRGTEQFF

j_gene: TRBJ2-5
v_gene: TRBV5-8
abundance: few
d_gene: TRBD1
CDR3nt: TGTGCCAGCAGCCGGGACAGGGAGGAGACCCAGTACTTC
CDR3aa: CASSRDREETQYF

j_gene: TRBJ1-3
v_gene: TRBV30
abundance: -
d_gene: -
CDR3nt: TGTGCCTGGACAGGCGACCCCCGAAACACCATATATTTT
CDR3aa: CAWTGDPRNTIYF

j_gene: TRBJ2-1
v_gene: TRBV10-3
abundance: -
d_gene: TRBD2
CDR3nt: TGTGCCACACGGTTGCCCCCTAGCGGGAGCTCCTACAATGAGCAGTTCTTC
CDR3aa: CATRLPPSGSSYNEQFF

j_gene: TRBJ2-5
v_gene: TRBV2
abundance: once
d_gene: -
CDR3nt: TGTGCCAGCACCGAGAGTCGGTACCAAGAGACCCAGTACTTC
CDR3aa: CASTESRYQETQYF

j_gene: TRBJ2-1
v_gene: TRBV28
abundance: -
d_gene: TRBD1
CDR3nt: TGTGCCAGCAGAGTCCGGGACAGGAGAAACAATGAGCAGTTCTTC
CDR3aa: CASRVRDRRNNEQFF

j_gene: TRBJ2-3
v_gene: TRBV2
abundance: -
d_gene: -
CDR3nt: TGTGCCAGCAGTATCTTGGGGGGGGGCCTTCAGTATTTT
CDR3aa: CASSILGGGLQYF

j_gene: TRBJ2-2
v_gene: TRBV7-8
abundance: -
d_gene: -
CDR3nt: TGTGCCAGCAGCTTGGTCGGGACTCGAGCAGCCGGGGAGCTGTTTTTT
CDR3aa: CASSLVGTRAAGELFF